Here is one T cell receptor beta chain with its context. V lost 0 bases and J 6 bases, leaving 11 bases between the germline ends. CDR1 and CDR2 from the germline V gene are MNHEY and SVGAGI. This CDR3 is built from 15 residues. The data derive from a study of blood T cell repertoires in COVID-19. Only in-frame clones appear in the TCRdb table, and some are missing; sequencing was by immunoSEQ multiplex PCR. The sample shows over 150,000 clones, 80% to 90% of them seen only once. Sequencing used peripheral blood. The sequence derives from a man aged 18 to 30 who had recovered from COVID-19. This sequence joins TRBV6-5 and TRBJ1-4; D gene unclear. This chain's CDR3 is CASSYSRGSDEKLFF. DNA for the CDR3: TGTGCCAGCAGTTACTCGAGAGGGAGCGATGAAAAACTGTTTTTT.